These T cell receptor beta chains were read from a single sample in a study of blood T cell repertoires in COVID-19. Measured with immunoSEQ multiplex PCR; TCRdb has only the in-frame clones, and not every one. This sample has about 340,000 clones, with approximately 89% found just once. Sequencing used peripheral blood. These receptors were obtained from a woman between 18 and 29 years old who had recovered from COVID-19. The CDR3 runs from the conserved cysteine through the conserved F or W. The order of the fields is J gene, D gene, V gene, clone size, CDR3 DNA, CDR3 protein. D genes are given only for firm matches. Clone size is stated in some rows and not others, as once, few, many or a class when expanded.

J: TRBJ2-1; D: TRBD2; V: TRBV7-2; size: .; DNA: TGTGCCAGCAGCCCAGGGACTAGCGGGAGCCCCTACAATGAGCAGTTCTTC; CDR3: CASSPGTSGSPYNEQFF
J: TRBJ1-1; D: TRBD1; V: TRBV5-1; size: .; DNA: TGCGCCAGCAGCTTGGGTCACAGGGGCCTGAACACTGAAGCTTTCTTT; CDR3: CASSLGHRGLNTEAFF
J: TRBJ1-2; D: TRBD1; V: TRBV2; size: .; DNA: TGTGCCAGCAGTGAATACGGTACAGGGGACGGCTACACCTTC; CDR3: CASSEYGTGDGYTF
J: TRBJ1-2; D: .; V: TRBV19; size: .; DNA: TGTGCCAGTAGTATTAAGGTTCACGGGTATGGCTACACCTTC; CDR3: CASSIKVHGYGYTF
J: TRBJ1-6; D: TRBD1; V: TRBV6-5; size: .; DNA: TGTGCCAGCAGTCCCGACAGGGGGCGTTCACCCCTCCACTTT; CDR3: CASSPDRGRSPLHF
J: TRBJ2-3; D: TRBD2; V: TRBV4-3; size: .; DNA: TGCGCCAGCAGCCGGGACCCGGGACTAGCGGGAGTTTTTGGCACAGATACGCAGTATTTT; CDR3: CASSRDPGLAGVFGTDTQYF
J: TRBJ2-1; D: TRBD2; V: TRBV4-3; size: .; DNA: TGCGCCAGCAGCCAAGATGGCGGGAGGTACAATGAGCAGTTCTTC; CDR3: CASSQDGGRYNEQFF
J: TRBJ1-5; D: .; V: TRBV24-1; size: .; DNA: TGTGCCACCAGTGATTTTAGCGGTCAGCCCCAGCATTTT; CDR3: CATSDFSGQPQHF
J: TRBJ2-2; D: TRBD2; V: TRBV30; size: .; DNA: TGTGCCTGGAACGGGGGACTACTGAACGGGGAGCTGTTTTTT; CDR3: CAWNGGLLNGELFF
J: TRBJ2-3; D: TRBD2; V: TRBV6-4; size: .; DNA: TGTGCCAGCAGTGAGAGTCTAGCGGGAGGGCCAGATACGCAGTATTTT; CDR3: CASSESLAGGPDTQYF
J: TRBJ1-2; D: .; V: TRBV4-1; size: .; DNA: TGCGCCAGCAGCCCCTTGCTGGGCTCGACGCATTTGAACTATGGCTACACCTTC; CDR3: CASSPLLGSTHLNYGYTF
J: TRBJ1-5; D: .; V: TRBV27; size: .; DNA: TGTGCCAGCAGTTTCTCAGCTTCTCGGGGTTTTCAGCCCCAGCATTTT; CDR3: CASSFSASRGFQPQHF
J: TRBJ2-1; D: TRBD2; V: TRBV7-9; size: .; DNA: TGTGCCAGCAGCCGACTAGCGGGACGGGTTGAGCAGTTCTTC; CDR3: CASSRLAGRVEQFF
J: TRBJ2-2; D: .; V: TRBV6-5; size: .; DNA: TGTGCCAGCATTTCGACAGGATCGAACACCGGGGAGCTGTTTTTT; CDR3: CASISTGSNTGELFF
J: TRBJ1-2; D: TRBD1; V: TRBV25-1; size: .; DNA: TGTGCCAGCAGAGGGACAGTTGGCTACACCTTC; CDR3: CASRGTVGYTF
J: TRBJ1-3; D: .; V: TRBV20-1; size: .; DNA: TGCAGTGCTATAGTTGGAAACACCATATATTTT; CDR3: CSAIVGNTIYF
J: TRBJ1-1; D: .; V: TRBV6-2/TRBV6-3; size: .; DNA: TGTGCCAGCAGTTACTTGGCGGGACGCAAAAACACTGAAGCTTTCTTT; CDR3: CASSYLAGRKNTEAFF
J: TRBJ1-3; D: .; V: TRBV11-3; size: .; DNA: TGTGCCAGCAGCTTAGTTCTCTCTGGAAACACCATATATTTT; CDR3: CASSLVLSGNTIYF
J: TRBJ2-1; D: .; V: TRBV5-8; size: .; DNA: TGTGCCAGCAGCCCTCCGGGACTTGGGTTCTTC; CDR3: CASSPPGLGFF
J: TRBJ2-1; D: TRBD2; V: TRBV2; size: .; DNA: TGTGCCAGCATCGCCGACTATGCGGGAGTTGAGCAGTTCTTC; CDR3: CASIADYAGVEQFF
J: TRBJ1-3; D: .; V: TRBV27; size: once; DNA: TGTGCCAGCAGCTACCGCGCCGGGGGAAACACCATATATTTT; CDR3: CASSYRAGGNTIYF
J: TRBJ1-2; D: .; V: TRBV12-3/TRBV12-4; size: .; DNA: TGTGCCAGCAGTTTAGAGCATCGTGGCTACACCTTC; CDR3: CASSLEHRGYTF
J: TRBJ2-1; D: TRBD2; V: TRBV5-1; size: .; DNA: TGCGCCAGCACCTTAGCGGGAGGGTCCTACAATGAGCAGTTCTTC; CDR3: CASTLAGGSYNEQFF
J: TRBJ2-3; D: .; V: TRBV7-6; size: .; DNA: TGTGCCAGCAGCCGTCGACCAGCGGGCACCACAGATACGCAGTATTTT; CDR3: CASSRRPAGTTDTQYF
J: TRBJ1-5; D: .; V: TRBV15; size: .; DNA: TGTGCCACCAGCAGAGGCCCGAGGCCCCAGCATTTT; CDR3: CATSRGPRPQHF
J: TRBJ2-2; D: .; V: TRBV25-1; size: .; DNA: TGTGCCAGCAGTCCTCGAACTTTAAACACCGGGGAGCTGTTTTTT; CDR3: CASSPRTLNTGELFF
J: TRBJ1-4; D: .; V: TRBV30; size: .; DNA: TGTGCCTGGAGTCAACAGGGTGGGGAAAAACTGTTTTTT; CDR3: CAWSQQGGEKLFF
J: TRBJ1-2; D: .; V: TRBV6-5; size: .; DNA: TGTGCCAGCAGTCGTGGGGCCCGTCCTCATGGCTACACCTTC; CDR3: CASSRGARPHGYTF
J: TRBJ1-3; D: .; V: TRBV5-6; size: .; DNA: TGTGCCAGCACCCAATGGGGGCTTTTAGGAAACACCATATATTTT; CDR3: CASTQWGLLGNTIYF
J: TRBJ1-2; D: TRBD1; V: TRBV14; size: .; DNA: TGTGCTACCGGACAGGGTAACTATGGCTACACCTTC; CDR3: CATGQGNYGYTF
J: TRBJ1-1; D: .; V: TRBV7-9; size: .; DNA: TGTGCCAGCAGCTTAGCGCCCATAGGAAAGCTACGGGACACTGAAGCTTTCTTT; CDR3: CASSLAPIGKLRDTEAFF
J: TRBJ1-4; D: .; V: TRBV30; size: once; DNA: TGTGCCTGGAATCTAGGGGGAGCTAATGAAAAACTGTTTTTT; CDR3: CAWNLGGANEKLFF
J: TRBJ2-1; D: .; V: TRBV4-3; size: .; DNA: TGCGCCAGCAGCCAACTGACAGGTTACAATGAGCAGTTCTTC; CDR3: CASSQLTGYNEQFF
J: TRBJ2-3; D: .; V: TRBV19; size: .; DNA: TGTGCCAGTAGTATTATCCAGCGTCCAGATACGCAGTATTTT; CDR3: CASSIIQRPDTQYF
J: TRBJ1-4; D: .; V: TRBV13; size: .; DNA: TGTGCCAGCAGCTCACAGGCGGGGTATGAAAAACTGTTTTTT; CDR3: CASSSQAGYEKLFF
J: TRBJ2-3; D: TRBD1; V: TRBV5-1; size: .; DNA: TGCGCCAGCAGCTTGGTCCGGGACAGTTCCACAGATACGCAGTATTTT; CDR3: CASSLVRDSSTDTQYF
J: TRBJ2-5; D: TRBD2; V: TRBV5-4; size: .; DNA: TGTGCCAGCAGCAGGGGACTAGCGGGTCAAGAGACCCAGTACTTC; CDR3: CASSRGLAGQETQYF
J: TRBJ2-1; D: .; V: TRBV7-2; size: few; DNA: TGTGCCAGCAGCTTGGGACTTAAGTACAATGAGCAGTTCTTC; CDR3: CASSLGLKYNEQFF
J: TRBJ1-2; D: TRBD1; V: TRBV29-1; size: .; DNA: TGCAGCGGGGGGGACAGGGGTTATAACTATGGCTACACCTTC; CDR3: CSGGDRGYNYGYTF
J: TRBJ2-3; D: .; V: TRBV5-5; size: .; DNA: TGTGCCAGCAGCTTGGATAGTCGGGGATCGACAGATACGCAGTATTTT; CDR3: CASSLDSRGSTDTQYF
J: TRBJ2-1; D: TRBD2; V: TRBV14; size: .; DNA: TGTGCCAGCAGCCAAGGTAGCGGGAGGCCCGGGTTTAATGAGCAGTTCTTC; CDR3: CASSQGSGRPGFNEQFF
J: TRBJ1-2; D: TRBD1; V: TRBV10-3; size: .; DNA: TGTGCCATCAGTGAGGGACAGGCTTACTACTATGGCTACACCTTC; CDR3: CAISEGQAYYYGYTF
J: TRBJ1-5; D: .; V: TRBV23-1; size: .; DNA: TGCGCCAGCAGTTCGGTCGACGGGACAACCCATCAGCCCCAGCATTTT; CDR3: CASSSVDGTTHQPQHF